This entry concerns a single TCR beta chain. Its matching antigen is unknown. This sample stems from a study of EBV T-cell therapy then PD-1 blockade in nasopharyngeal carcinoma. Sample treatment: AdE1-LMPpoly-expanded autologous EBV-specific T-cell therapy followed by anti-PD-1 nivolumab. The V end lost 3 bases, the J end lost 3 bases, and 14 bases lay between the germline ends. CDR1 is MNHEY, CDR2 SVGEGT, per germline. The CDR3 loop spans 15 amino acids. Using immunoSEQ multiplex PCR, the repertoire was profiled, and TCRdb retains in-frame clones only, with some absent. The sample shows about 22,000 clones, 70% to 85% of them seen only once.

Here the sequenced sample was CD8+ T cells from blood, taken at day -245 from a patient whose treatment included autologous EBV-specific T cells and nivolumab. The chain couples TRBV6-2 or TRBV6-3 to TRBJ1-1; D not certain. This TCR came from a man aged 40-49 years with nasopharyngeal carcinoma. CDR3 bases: TGTGCCAGCAGTTATATCGACCCCGGGGACACTGAAGCTTTCTTT. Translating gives CASSYIDPGDTEAFF.